This TCR beta chain was sequenced during a study of blood T cell repertoires in COVID-19. Here immunoSEQ multiplex PCR was the method, and the copy in TCRdb shows in-frame clones only, minus some. Here the sample spans 250,000 to 300,000 clones, nearly 90% being singletons. Trimming removed 5 bases from V and 3 bases from J, with 9 bases in between. Germline loops: CDR1 MDHEN, CDR2 SYDVKM. The CDR3 length is 13 residues. For recovered donors of Cohort 3, there were two negative PCRs, clearance, or symptom resolution. This sequence originates from an older woman who had recovered from COVID-19. What was sequenced was PBMCs or T cells enriched from blood (not recorded which). This chain uses TRBV28 with TRBJ2-3, with TRBD1 as a possible D gene (5 bases). CDR3 protein: CASSDSITDTQYF. The CDR3 DNA reads as TGTGCCAGCAGTGACAGTATAACAGATACGCAGTATTTT.